This is a list of T cell receptor beta chains from one sample in a study of blood T cell repertoires in COVID-19. Sequenced by immunoSEQ multiplex PCR; TCRdb stores in-frame clones only, minus some. The sample includes around 140,000 clones, over 65% of them seen just once. The material sequenced was peripheral blood. The receptor source for this set is an elderly woman with active or convalescent COVID-19. CDR3s include the opening cysteine and the closing phenylalanine or tryptophan. A D gene is named only where the DNA matches it firmly. Clone size appears in some rows only: once, few, many, or a class for an expanded clone.

v_gene,j_gene,d_gene,abundance,CDR3nt,CDR3aa
TRBV7-9,TRBJ1-2,TRBD1,few,TGTGCCAGCAGCGATACGACAGGGGTCTATGGCTACACCTTC,CASSDTTGVYGYTF
TRBV28,TRBJ2-7,TRBD1,NA,TGTGCCAGCAGTATCTCCGGGACAGGGGCCCACGAGCAGTACTTC,CASSISGTGAHEQYF
TRBV2,TRBJ2-3,TRBD1,NA,TGTGCCAGCACGAGGGGCAGGGGGCTCACAGATACGCAGTATTTT,CASTRGRGLTDTQYF
TRBV7-9,TRBJ1-4,NA,few,TGTGCCAGCAGCTTAGAAACAGGGAATGAAAAACTGTTTTTT,CASSLETGNEKLFF
TRBV20-1,TRBJ2-1,NA,NA,TGCAGTGCTAGACTTAATGAGCAGTTCTTC,CSARLNEQFF
TRBV5-6,TRBJ2-7,NA,NA,TGTGCCAGCAGCTTGGAACAGACAGGCCTCTACGAGCAGTACTTC,CASSLEQTGLYEQYF
TRBV29-1,TRBJ2-3,NA,once,TGCAGCGTCAGGACAGTGGATACGCAGTATTTT,CSVRTVDTQYF
TRBV19,TRBJ2-2,NA,once,TGTGCCAGTAGTAAAATCGGGGCCGGGGAGCTGTTTTTT,CASSKIGAGELFF
TRBV7-2,TRBJ2-3,TRBD2,NA,TGTGCCAGCAGCTTAACTAGCGGGGCCCCAGATACGCAGTATTTT,CASSLTSGAPDTQYF
TRBV19,TRBJ1-1,TRBD1,NA,TGTGCCAGTAGTATAGGGGGGACAGGGGGCCTGCAGAGGCGATTAAACACTGAAGCTTTCTTT,CASSIGGTGGLQRRLNTEAFF
TRBV6-5,TRBJ1-4,NA,NA,TGTGCCAGCAGCGCAACCGGGGGGGGACAAGAAAAACTGTTTTTT,CASSATGGGQEKLFF
TRBV5-6,TRBJ1-2,NA,NA,TGTGCCAGCAGCTTGGGCGATGGTTCCGGCTACACCTTC,CASSLGDGSGYTF
TRBV5-1,TRBJ1-2,TRBD1,NA,TGCGCCAGCAGCTTGATTGGGACAGGGGGAAGTGGCTACACCTTC,CASSLIGTGGSGYTF
TRBV2,TRBJ1-5,NA,once,TGTGCCAGCACCGGCGACAGGTTTAGCAATCAGCCCCAGCATTTT,CASTGDRFSNQPQHF
TRBV12-3/TRBV12-4,TRBJ1-2,TRBD1,NA,TGTGCCAGCAGTTTGGGGACAGGGGATGGCTACACCTTC,CASSLGTGDGYTF
TRBV7-3,TRBJ1-2,TRBD1,NA,TGTGCCAGCAGCTCAAAGCCCGACAGGGGCGGCTACACCTTC,CASSSKPDRGGYTF
TRBV3-1/TRBV3-2,TRBJ2-3,TRBD2,NA,TGTGCCAGCAGCTTCCGCGGGGGGGGCACAGATACGCAGTATTTT,CASSFRGGGTDTQYF
TRBV6-1,TRBJ1-5,NA,NA,TGTGCCAGCAGTGAAGGCATCGGGGGAGGGTACAATCAGCCCCAGCATTTT,CASSEGIGGGYNQPQHF
TRBV2,TRBJ1-1,NA,NA,TGTGCCAGCAGTAATAGCGAGGCGTCGAACACTGAAGCTTTCTTT,CASSNSEASNTEAFF
TRBV6-2/TRBV6-3,TRBJ2-3,NA,NA,TGTGCCAGCAGTTATGGGGGGGCTCGCACAGATACGCAGTATTTT,CASSYGGARTDTQYF
TRBV18,TRBJ2-5,TRBD2,NA,TGTGCCAGCTCACCACCTCTCCGCGGGGGAGAGACCCAGTACTTC,CASSPPLRGGETQYF
TRBV19,TRBJ1-6,NA,NA,TGTGCCAGTAGTATCTGGACAGATTCCTATTCACCCCTCCACTTT,CASSIWTDSYSPLHF
TRBV6-6,TRBJ1-5,TRBD1,NA,TGTGCCAGCAGTAAGGGACAGGGAAGAGAGCCCCAGCATTTT,CASSKGQGREPQHF
TRBV18,TRBJ1-4,TRBD1,NA,TGTGCCAGCTTACAGGACAGGGTCGATGAAAAACTGTTTTTT,CASLQDRVDEKLFF
TRBV28,TRBJ2-7,TRBD1,NA,TGTGCCAGCAGTTTACCCGGACAGGGGGCGTCTTACTTC,CASSLPGQGASYF
TRBV7-8,TRBJ1-5,TRBD1,NA,TGTGCCAGCACCCGGACAGGGCCCACCAATCAGCCCCAGCATTTT,CASTRTGPTNQPQHF
TRBV7-2,TRBJ1-3,TRBD1,NA,TGTGCCAGCAGCTCATTAGGGACAGTTTTATACTCTGGAAACACCATATATTTT,CASSSLGTVLYSGNTIYF
TRBV11-1,TRBJ2-5,NA,NA,TGTGCCAGCAGCTTAGTGTCCGGGTGGGAGACCCAGTACTTC,CASSLVSGWETQYF
TRBV5-1,TRBJ1-2,TRBD1,NA,TGCGCCAGCAGCCTCGGACAGGAATATGGCTACACCTTC,CASSLGQEYGYTF
TRBV4-2,TRBJ1-1,NA,NA,TGTGCCAGCAGCCAAGATCTCTACGGGTTGAACACTGAAGCTTTCTTT,CASSQDLYGLNTEAFF
TRBV7-2,TRBJ1-2,NA,once,TGTGCCAGCAGCGCACCAACACGGGTTTACACCTTC,CASSAPTRVYTF
TRBV11-2,TRBJ1-2,TRBD1,NA,TGTGCCAGCAGCGTTGGGACAGTACGCCGAACAGTTGGCTACACCTTC,CASSVGTVRRTVGYTF
TRBV2,TRBJ1-6,NA,few,TGTGCCAGCAGTGAATTTCGGGGGAATTCACCCCTCCACTTT,CASSEFRGNSPLHF
TRBV30,TRBJ1-2,NA,NA,TGTGCCTGGAGTATTTCCAGGGGCTACGGCTACACCTTC,CAWSISRGYGYTF
TRBV3-1/TRBV3-2,TRBJ2-1,TRBD2,NA,TGTGCCAGCAGCCCTGCGGGGGGGAGCTCCTACAATGAGCAGTTCTTC,CASSPAGGSSYNEQFF
TRBV19,TRBJ1-2,NA,few,TGTGCCAGTATAAGTTCAGGGGAAAATGGCTACACCTTC,CASISSGENGYTF
TRBV6-5,TRBJ1-5,NA,NA,TGTGCCAGCAGCGACAGACTCAATCAGCCCCAGCATTTT,CASSDRLNQPQHF
TRBV5-4,TRBJ2-6,NA,NA,TGTGCCAGCAGCACGGACGGGATCTCTGGGGCCAACGTCCTGACTTTC,CASSTDGISGANVLTF
TRBV18,TRBJ1-2,TRBD1,NA,TGTGCCAGCTCGCTTGAAAAGGACAGGGGTCGCGGCTACACCTTC,CASSLEKDRGRGYTF
TRBV5-1,TRBJ1-6,TRBD1,NA,TGCGCCAGCAGCGGCGGGACAGATCTTTATAATTCACCCCTCCACTTT,CASSGGTDLYNSPLHF
TRBV11-2,TRBJ2-1,TRBD2,NA,TGTGCCAGCAGCCCCTCGCCAGGCGGGGGGAAATGGGATGAGCAGTTCTTC,CASSPSPGGGKWDEQFF
TRBV12-3/TRBV12-4,TRBJ2-7,NA,NA,TGTGCCAGCAGTTTAGTAGGCGGTTACGAGCAGTACTTC,CASSLVGGYEQYF
TRBV7-9,TRBJ2-1,TRBD2,once,TGTGCCAGCAGCCGGGTCAGCGGGGGGAACAATGAGCAGTTCTTC,CASSRVSGGNNEQFF
TRBV13,TRBJ2-7,TRBD2,NA,TGTGCCAGCAGCTTAGCGGCTAGCGGGGGCCAACTGGGGAACGAGCAGTACTTC,CASSLAASGGQLGNEQYF
TRBV10-1,TRBJ1-3,TRBD1,NA,TGCGCCGGACCAGACAGGGGGCCGGGAAACACCATATATTTT,CAGPDRGPGNTIYF
TRBV7-2,TRBJ1-2,NA,NA,TGTGCCAGCAGCTCAGGGACACGGGTAGGAGGCTACACCTTC,CASSSGTRVGGYTF